The 17 T cell receptor beta chains in this list originate from one sample, sequenced in a study of control samples from healthy donors and cancer patients. TCRdb's table, derived via immunoSEQ multiplex PCR, lists solely in-frame clones and lacks some. The sample comprises roughly 20,000 clones, 82% of which are singletons, and more than 25% rests with the top ten. Sequences were obtained from PBMCs. Receptors originate from a man older than 75 with head and neck cancer.

The chain couples TRBV20-1 to TRBJ2-7; weak D call: TRBD2 (5 bases). CDR3 length: 10 amino acids. V gave up 5 bases and J gave up 7 bases, with 9 bases separating them. The V gene's germline CDR1 is DFQATT and CDR2 SNEGSKA (reference sequence). The CDR3 sequence: CSAWSGEQYF. Here the CDR3 DNA reads TGCAGTGCTTGGTCGGGGGAGCAGTACTTC.

In this sample, this clone turned up once. The rearrangement links TRBV21-1 to TRBJ1-5; the table's D call, TRBD1, has no DNA check behind it. TRBV21-1 is a documented pseudogene. The CDR3 covers 17 residues. CDR3 loop: CASSTQSGQTYNQPQHF. The CDR3 DNA follows: TGTGCCAGCAGCACACAATCGGGACAGACCTACAATCAGCCCCAGCATTTT.

The gene calls are TRBV5-4 and TRBJ2-3, with 7 positions matching TRBD2. Germline values: CDR1 SGHNT, CDR2 YYREEE (reference sequence). V dropped 4 bases and J dropped 0; count of bases not matched to a gene: 5. The CDR3 consists of 15 residues. The CDR3 reads CASSGSSGSTDTQYF. The CDR3 DNA sequence: TGTGCCAGCAGCGGATCTAGCGGTAGCACAGATACGCAGTATTTT.

The chain joins TRBV19 to TRBJ2-1; D uncertain. V gave up 5 bases and J gave up 7 bases, with 12 bases separating them. The CDR3 is 13 residues long. Germline lookup yields CDR1 LNHDA and CDR2 SQIVND (reference sequence). CDR3 bases: TGTGCCAGTAGTGTGGGCTACCCTAATGAGCAGTTCTTC. This sequence encodes CASSVGYPNEQFF. The entire variable domain, with the rest obtained from reference TRBV19 and TRBJ2-1, is as follows: DGGITQSPKYLFRKEGQNVTLSCEQNLNHDAMYWYRQDPGQGLRLIYYSQIVNDFQKGDIAEGYSVSREKKESFPLTVTSAQKNPTAFYLCASSVGYPNEQFFGPGTRLTVL.

CDR3 sequence: CASSLAATLAGGQDTQYF. CDR3 in DNA: TGTGCCAGCAGCTTAGCAGCCACACTAGCGGGGGGGCAGGATACGCAGTATTTT. The chain carries TRBV7-6 and TRBJ2-3, with 13 bases fitting TRBD2. The J segment lost 6 bases and the V segment lost 0 bases, leaving 9 bases of the junction unmatched. Per the germline V gene, CDR1 is SGHVS and CDR2 is FNYEAQ. The CDR3 extends over 18 amino acids.

There are a few counts of this clone. The chain couples TRBV27 to TRBJ2-7, with D perhaps matching TRBD1 or TRBD2 (5 bases each). The CDR3 length is 15 residues. V lost 2 bases to trimming and J lost 0 bases, with 11 bases between them. The germline CDR1 and CDR2 sequences are MNHEY and SMNVEV (reference sequence). The CDR3: CASSLQGPYSYEQYF. The CDR3 DNA reads TGTGCCAGCAGTTTACAGGGACCTTACTCCTACGAGCAGTACTTC.

The genes are TRBV5-1 and TRBJ2-3; 10 nucleotides match TRBD2. The V segment lost 4 bases and the J segment 4 bases; nucleotides outside the gene matches: 12. Looked up from germline, CDR1 is SGHRS and CDR2 is YFSETQ. This CDR3 contains 17 residues. The CDR3 coding sequence is TGCGCCAGCAGCGGACTAGCGGTAAAGGGGAGCGCAGATACGCAGTATTTT. Its protein is CASSGLAVKGSADTQYF. The full variable domain, completed using reference TRBV5-1 and TRBJ2-3, is KAGVTQTPRYLIKTRGQQVTLSCSPISGHRSVSWYQQTPGQGLQFLFEYFSETQRNKGNFPGRFSGRQFSNSRSEMNVSTLELGDSALYLCASSGLAVKGSADTQYFGPGTRLTVL.

This chain connects TRBV9 to TRBJ1-1; weak D call: TRBD1 (5 bases). Germline V gene lookup returns CDR1 SGDLS and CDR2 YYNGEE. Trimming took 3 bases from V and 8 from J, leaving 11 bases between them. This CDR3 has 12 amino acids. Here the CDR3 DNA reads TGTGCCAGCAGCGCCCAGCGGGACGAAGCTTTCTTT. This translates into CASSAQRDEAFF.

The chain couples TRBV4-1 to TRBJ2-7; 7 bases are shared with TRBD1. The CDR3 totals 16 residues. The germline CDR1 and CDR2 sequences are MGHRA and YSYEKL. J was trimmed by 2 bases and V by 0 bases; bases with no gene match: 7. The CDR3 sequence is CASSQDILQGAYEQYF. CDR3 sequence (DNA): TGCGCCAGCAGCCAAGATATCTTGCAGGGGGCCTACGAGCAGTACTTC.

This CDR3 reads CASGTVYEQYF. DNA for the CDR3: TGTGCCAGCGGGACAGTATACGAGCAGTACTTC. The V call is TRBV27, the J call TRBJ2-7; 7 bases match TRBD1. CDR3 size: 11 residues. Unmatched junction bases numbered 2, after V lost 8 bases and J lost 4 bases. The germline V gene encodes CDR1 MNHEY and CDR2 SMNVEV (reference sequence).

The chain links TRBV2 to TRBJ1-2; possibly TRBD1 for D (6 bases). V was pared by 1 base and J by 8 bases, with 17 bases between. In germline, CDR1 is SNHLY, CDR2 FYNNEI. This CDR3 contains 15 residues. CDR3 sequence (DNA): TGTGCCAGCAGTGAAGAGGTGGGGGGCGCAAAGGGCTACACCTTC. It translates to CASSEEVGGAKGYTF.

V usage is TRBV19 and J usage is TRBJ2-7; D is possibly TRBD2 (5 bases). The CDR3 extends over 13 amino acids. CDR1 is LNHDA, CDR2 SQIVND, per germline (reference sequence). V was cut by 5 bases and J by 2 bases, with 10 bases left in between. This chain's CDR3 is CASSPPGTYEQYF. DNA of the CDR3: TGTGCCAGTAGTCCCCCGGGAACCTACGAGCAGTACTTC.

The rearrangement links TRBV27 to TRBJ1-5, with D perhaps matching TRBD1 (6 bases). Germline loops: CDR1 MNHEY, CDR2 SMNVEV (reference sequence). Trimming removed 4 bases at V and 0 bases at J, with 16 bases between. The CDR3 contains 17 residues. The DNA of the CDR3 is TGTGCCAGCAGTTATCAGGGGACCCCTTATAGCAATCAGCCCCAGCATTTT. Its translation is CASSYQGTPYSNQPQHF.

The chain combines TRBV6-5 with TRBJ2-5; D unresolved. Germline V CDR1 and CDR2: MNHEY, SVGAGI. Trimming removed 2 bases from V and 6 bases from J, with 13 bases in between. The CDR3 covers 14 residues. CDR3 loop: CASSYGGSQKTQYF. CDR3 bases: TGTGCCAGCAGTTACGGCGGATCCCAGAAGACCCAGTACTTC.

Details on this clone: At the DNA level, this CDR3 is encoded by other sequences in the same sample as well. The chain links TRBV7-2 to TRBJ2-5; D is ambiguous. Deletions cut 0 bases from V and 5 bases from J, with 4 bases between. Germline CDR1 and CDR2: SGHTA and FQGNSA. CDR3 length: 12 residues. In DNA form, the CDR3 reads TGTGCCAGCAGCTTAGCCGTGGAGACCCAGTACTTC. Protein sequence: CASSLAVETQYF.

This chain uses TRBV2 with TRBJ2-7, with 12 nucleotides matching TRBD2. After removal of 7 bases from V and 2 bases from J, the junction contained 6 bases not matched to a gene. CDR3 length equals 15 residues. Looked up from germline, CDR1 is SNHLY and CDR2 is FYNNEI. The CDR3 sequence is CASIGLAGSTYEQYF. As DNA, the CDR3 is TGTGCCAGCATTGGACTAGCGGGAAGTACCTACGAGCAGTACTTC.

This rearrangement joins TRBV7-9 to TRBJ1-5; D is possibly TRBD1 (6 bases). The CDR3 is 13 residues long. Germline CDR1 is SEHNR and CDR2 is FQNEAQ (reference sequence). V shed 6 bases and J shed 1 base, with 7 bases lying between them. CDR3 amino acids: CASSGQSNQPQHF. The CDR3 region has the DNA TGTGCCAGCAGTGGACAGAGCAATCAGCCCCAGCATTTT.